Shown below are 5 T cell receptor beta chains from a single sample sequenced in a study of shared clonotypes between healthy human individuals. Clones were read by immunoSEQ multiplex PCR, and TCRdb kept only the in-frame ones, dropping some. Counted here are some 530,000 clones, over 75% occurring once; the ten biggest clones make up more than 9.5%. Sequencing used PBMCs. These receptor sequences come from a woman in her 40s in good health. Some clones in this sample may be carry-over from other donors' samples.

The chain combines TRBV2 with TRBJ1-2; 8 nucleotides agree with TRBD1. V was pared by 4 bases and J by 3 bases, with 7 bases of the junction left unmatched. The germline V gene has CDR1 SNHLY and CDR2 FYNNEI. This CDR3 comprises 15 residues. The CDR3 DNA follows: TGTGCCAGCAGTGTTCTCAGGGGGCCAGACTATGGCTACACCTTC. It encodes CASSVLRGPDYGYTF.

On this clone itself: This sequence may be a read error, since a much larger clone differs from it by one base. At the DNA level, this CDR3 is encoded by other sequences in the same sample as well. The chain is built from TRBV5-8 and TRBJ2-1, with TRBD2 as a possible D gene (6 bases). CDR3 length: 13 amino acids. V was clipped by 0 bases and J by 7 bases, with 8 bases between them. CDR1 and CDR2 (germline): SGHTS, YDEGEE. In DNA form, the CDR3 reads TGTGCCAGCAGCTTGGTGGGGGGTAATGAGCAGTTCTTC. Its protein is CASSLVGGNEQFF. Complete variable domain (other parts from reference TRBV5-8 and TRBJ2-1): EAGVTQSPTHLIKTRGQQATLRCSPISGHTSVYWYQQALGLGLQFLLWYDEGEERNRGNFPPRFSGRQFPNYSSELNVNALELEDSALYLCASSLVGGNEQFFGPGTRLTVL.

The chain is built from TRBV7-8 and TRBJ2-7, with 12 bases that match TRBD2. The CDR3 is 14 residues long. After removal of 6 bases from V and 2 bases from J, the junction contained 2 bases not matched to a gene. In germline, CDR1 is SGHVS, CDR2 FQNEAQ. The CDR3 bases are TGTGCCAGCAGACTAGCGGGAGGTCCCTACGAGCAGTACTTC. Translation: CASRLAGGPYEQYF.

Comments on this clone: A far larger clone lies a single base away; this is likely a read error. Here the CDR3 reads CASSWASGAYEQYF. The DNA for the CDR3 is TGCGCCAGCAGCTGGGCTAGCGGGGCCTACGAGCAGTACTTC. The chain has TRBV5-1 and TRBJ2-7, with 9 bases aligning to TRBD2. The germline V gene has CDR1 SGHRS and CDR2 YFSETQ. The CDR3 totals 14 residues. J lost 2 bases, V lost 3 bases, and 3 bases had no gene match. Complete variable domain (other parts from reference TRBV5-1 and TRBJ2-7): KAGVTQTPRYLIKTRGQQVTLSCSPISGHRSVSWYQQTPGQGLQFLFEYFSETQRNKGNFPGRFSGRQFSNSRSEMNVSTLELGDSALYLCASSWASGAYEQYFGPGTRLTVT.

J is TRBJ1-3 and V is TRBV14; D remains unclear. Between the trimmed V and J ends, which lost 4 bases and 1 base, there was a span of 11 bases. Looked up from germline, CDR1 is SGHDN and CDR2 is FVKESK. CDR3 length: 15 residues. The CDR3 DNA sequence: TGTGCCAGCAGCCCCTTCCTAGGGTCTGGAAACACCATATATTTT. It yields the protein CASSPFLGSGNTIYF. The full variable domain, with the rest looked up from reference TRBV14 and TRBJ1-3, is EAGVTQFPSHSVIEKGQTVTLRCDPISGHDNLYWYRRVMGKEIKFLLHFVKESKQDESGMPNNRFLAERTGGTYSTLKVQPAELEDSGVYFCASSPFLGSGNTIYFGEGSWLTVV.